The 14 T cell receptor beta chains reported below all come from one sample, sequenced in a study of T cell responses to AZD1222 COVID-19 vaccine. Data came from immunoSEQ multiplex PCR; TCRdb stores just in-frame clones and leaves some out. The sample shows 170,000 or so clones, about nine tenths of them seen only once. Specimen: peripheral blood, collected on day 0 of AZD1222 vaccination. Receptors were obtained from an adult in good health.

The chain has TRBV5-6 and TRBJ2-7; D ambiguous. Germline CDR1 SGHDT, CDR2 YYEEEE. The CDR3 loop spans 14 amino acids. Trimming cost V 0 bases and J 4 bases, with 11 bases left between them. The CDR3 region is CASSLVGWAYEQYF. For the CDR3, the DNA is TGTGCCAGCAGCTTGGTGGGATGGGCTTACGAGCAGTACTTC.

V is TRBV7-9 and J is TRBJ2-6; D possibly corresponds to TRBD1 (6 bases). Germline loops: CDR1 SEHNR, CDR2 FQNEAQ (reference sequence). V gave up 5 bases and J gave up 0 bases, with 14 bases separating them. The CDR3 length is 17 residues. In nucleotides, the CDR3 is TGTGCCAGCAGCCCCATGGGACAATTCTCTGGGGCCAACGTCCTGACTTTC. Its translation: CASSPMGQFSGANVLTF.

J is TRBJ2-3 and V is TRBV9; D is ambiguous. This CDR3 has 12 residues. Looked up from germline, CDR1 is SGDLS and CDR2 is YYNGEE. V dropped 6 bases and J dropped 5 bases, with 10 bases sitting between them. CDR3 bases: TGTGCCAGCAAAGGGCCCCTAGATACGCAGTATTTT. Amino acid sequence: CASKGPLDTQYF. Complete variable domain (other parts from reference TRBV9 and TRBJ2-3): DSGVTQTPKHLITATGQRVTLRCSPRSGDLSVYWYQQSLDQGLQFLIQYYNGEERAKGNILERFSAQQFPDLHSELNLSSLELGDSALYFCASKGPLDTQYFGPGTRLTVL.

The chain uses TRBV7-6 and TRBJ2-5; 10 bases fit TRBD1. V was pared by 4 bases and J by 5 bases, with 10 bases of the junction left unmatched. This CDR3 contains 16 residues. The germline CDR1 and CDR2 sequences are SGHVS and FNYEAQ. CDR3 in amino acids: CASSSGPDRGYETQYF. Here the CDR3 DNA reads TGTGCCAGCAGCTCCGGGCCGGACAGGGGGTACGAGACCCAGTACTTC.

The chain is built from TRBV6-2 or TRBV6-3 and TRBJ2-1; D might be TRBD1 (6 bases). CDR1 is MNHEY, CDR2 SVGEGT, per germline. Trimming took off 2 bases at V and 6 bases at J, with 17 bases between the two ends. The CDR3 length is 16 residues. The CDR3 sequence is CASSYRQGIGGNEQFF. As DNA, the CDR3 is TGTGCCAGCAGTTACCGGCAGGGGATAGGCGGCAATGAGCAGTTCTTC.

The genes are TRBV5-1 and TRBJ2-7, with 9 bases identical to TRBD1. CDR1 SGHRS and CDR2 YFSETQ come from the germline V gene. The V segment lost 7 bases and the J segment 5 bases; nucleotides outside the gene matches: 10. The CDR3 loop spans 14 amino acids. The CDR3 protein is CASQLRDREDEQYF. DNA for the CDR3: TGCGCCAGCCAACTAAGGGACAGGGAGGACGAGCAGTACTTC.

This chain uses TRBV7-2 with TRBJ2-7, with TRBD1 identical over 9 bases. The CDR3 extends over 14 amino acids. V dropped 3 bases and J dropped 1; count of bases not matched to a gene: 1. CDR1 is SGHTA and CDR2 is FQGNSA in the germline V gene. The CDR3 protein is CASSLDRGSYEQYF. DNA of the CDR3: TGTGCCAGCAGCTTGGACAGGGGATCCTACGAGCAGTACTTC. Combining the CDR3 with reference TRBV7-2 and TRBJ2-7 gives the whole variable domain GAGVSQSPSNKVTEKGKDVELRCDPISGHTALYWYRQSLGQGLEFLIYFQGNSAPDKSGLPSDRFSAERTGGSVSTLTIQRTQQEDSAVYLCASSLDRGSYEQYFGPGTRLTVT.

This chain links TRBV19 with TRBJ1-4; D ambiguous. V was cut by 5 bases and J by 0 bases, with 7 bases left in between. CDR1 and CDR2 (germline): LNHDA, SQIVND (reference sequence). This CDR3 has 14 amino acids. CDR3 DNA: TGTGCCAGTAGTCAGCCAGCAACTAATGAAAAACTGTTTTTT. It specifies CASSQPATNEKLFF.

This sequence joins TRBV19 and TRBJ1-4; D call uncertain. Germline loops: CDR1 LNHDA, CDR2 SQIVND (reference sequence). The V gene lost 3 bases and the J gene lost 2 bases, with 10 bases spanning the gap. The CDR3 spans 15 residues. CDR3 bases: TGTGCCAGTAGTATTCGAGTTGCGACTAATGAAAAACTGTTTTTT. It encodes CASSIRVATNEKLFF.

The chain joins TRBV9 to TRBJ2-5, with D perhaps matching TRBD1 or TRBD2 (5 bases each). This CDR3 comprises 15 residues. CDR1 is SGDLS and CDR2 is YYNGEE in the germline V gene. Between the trimmed V and J ends, which lost 3 bases and 1 base, there was a span of 13 bases. Here the CDR3 DNA reads TGTGCCAGCAGCGCCGGGACGGCGTTCCAAGAGACCCAGTACTTC. Its translation: CASSAGTAFQETQYF.

The CDR3 sequence is CASSVDVGMGEQYF. The DNA of the CDR3 is TGTGCCAGCAGTGTCGACGTCGGAATGGGTGAGCAGTACTTC. The V call is TRBV6-4, the J call TRBJ2-7; D is uncertain. The CDR3 is 14 amino acids. Germline lookup yields CDR1 MRHNA and CDR2 SNTAGT. Trimming stripped 4 bases from V and 7 bases from J, with 17 bases between.

In this sample, this clone turned up a few times. The chain employs TRBV5-1 and TRBJ1-5, with TRBD1 matching 7 bases. Per the germline V gene, CDR1 is SGHRS and CDR2 is YFSETQ. The V and J ends lost 3 bases and 4 bases, in that order; junction bases with no gene match: 1. The CDR3 extends over 13 amino acids. The CDR3, as DNA: TGCGCCAGCAGCTCGGACAGGAATCAGCCCCAGCATTTT. The encoded protein is CASSSDRNQPQHF.

V is TRBV9 and J is TRBJ1-5; a possible D gene is TRBD1 (6 bases). The CDR3 length is 15 residues. In germline, CDR1 is SGDLS, CDR2 YYNGEE. The ends were cut back, 0 bases at V and 0 bases at J, with 7 bases in the middle. CDR3 region: CASSVAGVSNQPQHF. CDR3 DNA sequence: TGTGCCAGCAGCGTAGCAGGGGTTAGCAATCAGCCCCAGCATTTT.

CDR3 sequence (DNA): TGTGCCAGCAGCTTAGGCCCTAGCGGGGTCGAGCAGTACTTC. It encodes CASSLGPSGVEQYF. The chain carries TRBV7-8 and TRBJ2-7; TRBD2 matches 9 bases. CDR1 is SGHVS and CDR2 is FQNEAQ in the germline V gene. The CDR3 is 14 residues long. Losses at the gene ends were 1 base for V and 6 bases for J; bases not matched to a gene: 4.